This TCR beta chain was sequenced for a study of CD8 T cells in ankylosing spondylitis. The V segment lost 6 bases and the J segment 5 bases; nucleotides outside the gene matches: 16. This CDR3 comprises 17 residues. CDR1 MDHEN and CDR2 SYDVKM come from the germline V gene. TCRdb passed the 5' RACE reads through MiXCR, listing each CDR3 protein once. The table lists 200,000 to 300,000 distinct CDR3 sequences, roughly a third of them singletons. Sequencing input: blood, either unsorted or a sorted T cell fraction (not recorded which). The TCR comes from a male donor with ankylosing spondylitis or in good health (not recorded which). V and J are TRBV28 and TRBJ2-7, with TRBD1 matching over 10 bases. This chain's CDR3 is CASSLDPMGQGINEQYF. The CDR3 region has the DNA TGTGCCAGCAGCCTAGACCCTATGGGACAGGGGATCAACGAGCAGTACTTC. Drawing the rest from reference TRBV28 and TRBJ2-7, the complete variable domain is DVKVTQSSRYLVKRTGEKVFLECVQDMDHENMFWYRQDPGLGLRLIYFSYDVKMKEKGDIPEGYSVSREKKERFSLILESASTNQTSMYLCASSLDPMGQGINEQYFGPGTRLTVT.